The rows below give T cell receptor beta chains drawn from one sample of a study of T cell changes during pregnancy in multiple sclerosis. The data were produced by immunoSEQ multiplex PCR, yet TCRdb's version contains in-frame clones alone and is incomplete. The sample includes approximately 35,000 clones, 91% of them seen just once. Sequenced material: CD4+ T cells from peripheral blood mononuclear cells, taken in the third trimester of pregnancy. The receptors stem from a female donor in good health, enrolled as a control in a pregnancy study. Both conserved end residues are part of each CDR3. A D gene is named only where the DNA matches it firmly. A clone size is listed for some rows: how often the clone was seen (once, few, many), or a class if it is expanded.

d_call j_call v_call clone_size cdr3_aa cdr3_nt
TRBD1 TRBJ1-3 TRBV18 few CASSPMDRVAGNTIYF TGTGCCAGCTCACCAATGGACAGGGTAGCTGGAAACACCATATATTTT
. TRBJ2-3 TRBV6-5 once CASSYSAGDTQYF TGTGCCAGCAGTTACTCCGCAGGAGATACGCAGTATTTT
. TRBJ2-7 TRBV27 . CASSPYYEQYF TGTGCCAGCAGTCCCTACTACGAGCAGTACTTC
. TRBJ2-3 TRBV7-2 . CASSLIEARGLSTDTQYF TGTGCCAGCAGCCTCATTGAGGCCAGGGGTTTGAGCACAGATACGCAGTATTTT
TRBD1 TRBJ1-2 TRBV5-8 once CASSSHFDRDYGYTF TGTGCCAGCAGCTCCCATTTCGACAGGGACTATGGCTACACCTTC
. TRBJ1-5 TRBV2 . CASSEAGGGDQPQHF TGTGCCAGCAGTGAAGCAGGGGGGGGTGATCAGCCCCAGCATTTT
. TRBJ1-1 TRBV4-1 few CASSQDYPFF TGCGCCAGCAGCCAAGATTATCCTTTCTTT
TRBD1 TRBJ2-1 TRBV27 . CASSWDRVSYNEQFF TGTGCCAGCAGTTGGGACAGGGTTTCCTACAATGAGCAGTTCTTC
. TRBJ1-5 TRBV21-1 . CASSCREGQPQHF TGTGCCAGCAGTTGCAGGGAGGGCCAGCCCCAGCATTTT
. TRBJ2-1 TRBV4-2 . CASSQDDSKQFF TGTGCCAGCAGCCAAGATGACTCGAAGCAGTTCTTC
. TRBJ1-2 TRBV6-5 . CASSQGHINGYTF TGTGCCAGCAGCCAAGGACATATAAATGGCTACACCTTC
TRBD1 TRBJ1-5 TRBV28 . CASRIGDRGNQPQHF TGTGCCAGCAGGATTGGGGACAGGGGCAATCAGCCCCAGCATTTT
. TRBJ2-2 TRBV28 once CASTQGNTGELFF TGTGCCAGCACGCAGGGGAACACCGGGGAGCTGTTTTTT
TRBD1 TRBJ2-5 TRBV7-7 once CASSPGGDRETVQETQYF TGTGCTAGCAGCCCGGGCGGGGACAGGGAGACCGTCCAAGAGACCCAGTACTTC
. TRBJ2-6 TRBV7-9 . CASSWEASGANVLTF TGTGCCAGCAGCTGGGAGGCCTCTGGGGCCAACGTCCTGACTTTC
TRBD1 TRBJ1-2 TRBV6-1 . CASSERTGGASIRIGGYTF TGTGCCAGCAGCGAAAGAACAGGGGGCGCCTCAATTAGAATAGGTGGCTACACCTTC
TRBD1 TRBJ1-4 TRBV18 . CASSPGQEGEKLFF TGTGCCAGCTCACCCGGACAGGAGGGTGAAAAACTGTTTTTT
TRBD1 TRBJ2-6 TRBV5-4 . CASSLPPGQGLSGANVLTF TGTGCCAGCAGCTTGCCTCCGGGACAGGGCCTCTCTGGGGCCAACGTCCTGACTTTC
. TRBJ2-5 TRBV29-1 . CSVEVGSGETQYF TGCAGCGTTGAAGTGGGCAGTGGAGAGACCCAGTACTTC
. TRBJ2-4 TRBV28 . CASAPGSNIQYF TGTGCCAGCGCCCCCGGGTCAAACATTCAGTACTTC
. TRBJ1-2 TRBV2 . CASSASNYGYTF TGTGCCAGCAGTGCCAGTAACTATGGCTACACCTTC
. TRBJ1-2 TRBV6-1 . CASSEAGGIWDGYTF TGTGCCAGCAGTGAAGCGGGAGGCATCTGGGATGGCTACACCTTC
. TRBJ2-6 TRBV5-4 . CASSITGSGANVLTF TGTGCCAGCAGCATTACAGGGTCCGGGGCCAACGTCCTGACTTTC
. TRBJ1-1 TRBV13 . CASSPKISGAEAFF TGTGCCAGCAGCCCTAAAATTTCAGGGGCTGAAGCTTTCTTT
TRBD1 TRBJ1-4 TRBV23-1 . CASSPTGEDANEKLFF TGCGCCAGCAGCCCAACAGGGGAGGATGCTAATGAAAAACTGTTTTTT
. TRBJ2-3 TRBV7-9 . CASSLVGRGYTDTQYF TGTGCCAGCAGCTTAGTGGGCAGGGGATACACAGATACGCAGTATTTT
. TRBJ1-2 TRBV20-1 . CSARIGYGYTF TGCAGTGCCAGGATTGGGTATGGCTACACCTTC
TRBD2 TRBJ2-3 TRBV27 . CASARTREAGGGADTQYF TGTGCCAGCGCAAGAACAAGGGAAGCGGGGGGGGGTGCAGATACGCAGTATTTT